This T cell receptor (beta chain) was recorded in a study of blood T cell repertoires in COVID-19. The overall study: Material from acute and convalescent COVID-19 was sourced from the United States, Italy and Spain. Sample material is recorded as cDNA or gDNA derived from T cells, B-cell-depleted T cells, or PBMCs.

Authors' data handling: Amplifying reference gene primers gave estimates of nucleated cell counts. The data were produced by immunoSEQ multiplex PCR, yet TCRdb's version contains in-frame clones alone and is incomplete. From that table come the V and J calls and clone size; the DNA was used to work out D and trimming. Of some 150,000 clones listed, roughly 80% are singletons. V gave up 5 bases and J gave up 6 bases; unmatched junction bases: 7. Per germline, CDR1 SGHAT and CDR2 FQDESV (reference sequence). This CDR3 region has 14 residues. This receptor was taken from a human donor in a cohort sampled during active COVID-19. Material: peripheral blood. This chain uses TRBV11-1 with TRBJ2-1, with 7 bases aligning to TRBD2. The CDR3 DNA follows: TGTGCCAGCAGCCCTGAGGCGGGAGTCAATGAGCAGTTCTTC. It yields the protein CASSPEAGVNEQFF. Full variable domain (missing parts from reference TRBV11-1 and TRBJ2-1): EAEVAQSPRYKITEKSQAVAFWCDPISGHATLYWYRQILGQGPELLVQFQDESVVDDSQLPKDRFSAERLKGVDSTLKIQPAELGDSAMYLCASSPEAGVNEQFFGPGTRLTVL.